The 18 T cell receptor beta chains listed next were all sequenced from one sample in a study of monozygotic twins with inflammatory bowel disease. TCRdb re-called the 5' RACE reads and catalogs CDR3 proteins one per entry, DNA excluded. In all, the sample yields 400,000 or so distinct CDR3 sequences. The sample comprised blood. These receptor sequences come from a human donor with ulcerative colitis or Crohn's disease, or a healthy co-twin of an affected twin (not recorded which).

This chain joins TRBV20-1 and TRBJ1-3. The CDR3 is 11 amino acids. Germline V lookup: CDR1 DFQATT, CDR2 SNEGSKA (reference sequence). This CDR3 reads CSARHGNTIYF.

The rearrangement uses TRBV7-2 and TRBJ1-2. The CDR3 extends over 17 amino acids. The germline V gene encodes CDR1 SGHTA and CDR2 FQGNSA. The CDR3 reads CASSLHRGGGTNYGYTF. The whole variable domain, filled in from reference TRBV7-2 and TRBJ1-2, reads GAGVSQSPSNKVTEKGKDVELRCDPISGHTALYWYRQSLGQGLEFLIYFQGNSAPDKSGLPSDRFSAERTGGSVSTLTIQRTQQEDSAVYLCASSLHRGGGTNYGYTFGSGTRLTVV.

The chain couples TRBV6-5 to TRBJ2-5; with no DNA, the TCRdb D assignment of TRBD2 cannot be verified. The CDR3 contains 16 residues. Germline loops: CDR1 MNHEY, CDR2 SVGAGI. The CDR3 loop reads CASSYGIEAGQETQYF.

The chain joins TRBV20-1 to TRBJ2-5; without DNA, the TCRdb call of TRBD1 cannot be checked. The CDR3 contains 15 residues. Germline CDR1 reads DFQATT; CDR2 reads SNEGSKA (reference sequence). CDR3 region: CSVGRSDRVEETQYF.

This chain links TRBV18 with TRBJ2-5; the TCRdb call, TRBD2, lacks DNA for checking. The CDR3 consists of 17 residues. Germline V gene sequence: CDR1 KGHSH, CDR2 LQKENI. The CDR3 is CASSPTDSGGAQETQYF.

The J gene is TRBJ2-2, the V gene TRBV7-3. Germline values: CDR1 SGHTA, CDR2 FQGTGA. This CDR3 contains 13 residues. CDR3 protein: CASSLTSTGELFF.

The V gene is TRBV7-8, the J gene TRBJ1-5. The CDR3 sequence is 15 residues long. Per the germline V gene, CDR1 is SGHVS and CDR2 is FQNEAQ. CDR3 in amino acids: CASSLHEIGNQPQHF.

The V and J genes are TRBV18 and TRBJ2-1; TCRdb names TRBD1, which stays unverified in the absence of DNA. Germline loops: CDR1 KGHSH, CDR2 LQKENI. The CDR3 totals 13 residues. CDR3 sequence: CASSLSRDRGQFF. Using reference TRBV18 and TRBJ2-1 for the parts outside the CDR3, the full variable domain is NAGVMQNPRHLVRRRGQEARLRCSPMKGHSHVYWYRQLPEEGLKFMVYLQKENIIDESGMPKERFSAEFPKEGPSILRIQQVVRGDSAAYFCASSLSRDRGQFFGPGTRLTVL.

The CDR3: CASSQEGAGNTIYF. The rearrangement joins TRBV4-2 to TRBJ1-3; TCRdb gives TRBD1 as the D gene, but with no DNA this cannot be confirmed. This CDR3 spans 14 amino acids. Germline V gene data show CDR1 as LGHNA and CDR2 as YNFKEQ.

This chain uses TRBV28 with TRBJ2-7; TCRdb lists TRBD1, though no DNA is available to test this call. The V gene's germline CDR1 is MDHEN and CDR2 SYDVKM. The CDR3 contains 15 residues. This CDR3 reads CASSPWTDLSYEQYF.

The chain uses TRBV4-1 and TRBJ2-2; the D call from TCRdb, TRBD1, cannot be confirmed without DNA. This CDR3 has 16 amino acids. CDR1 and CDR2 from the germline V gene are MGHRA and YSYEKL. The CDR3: CASSPSDRVYGGELFF.

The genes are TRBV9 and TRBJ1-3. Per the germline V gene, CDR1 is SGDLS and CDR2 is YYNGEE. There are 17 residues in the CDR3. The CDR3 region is CASSVLARSVSGNTIYF.

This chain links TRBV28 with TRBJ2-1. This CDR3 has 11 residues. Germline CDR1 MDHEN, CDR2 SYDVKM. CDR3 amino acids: CASSFRNEQFF.

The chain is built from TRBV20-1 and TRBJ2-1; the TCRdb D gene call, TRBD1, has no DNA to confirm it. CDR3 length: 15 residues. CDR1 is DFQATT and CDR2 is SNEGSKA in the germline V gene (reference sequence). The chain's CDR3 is CSARNYRGHYNEQFF.

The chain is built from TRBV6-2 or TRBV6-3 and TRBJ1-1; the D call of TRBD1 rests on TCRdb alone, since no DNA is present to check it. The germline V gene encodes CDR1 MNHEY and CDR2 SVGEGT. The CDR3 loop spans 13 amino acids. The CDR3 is CASSLTGYAEAFF.

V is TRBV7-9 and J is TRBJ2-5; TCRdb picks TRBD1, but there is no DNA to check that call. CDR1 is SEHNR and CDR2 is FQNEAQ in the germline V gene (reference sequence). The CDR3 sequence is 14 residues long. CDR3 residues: CASSLRTETETQYF.

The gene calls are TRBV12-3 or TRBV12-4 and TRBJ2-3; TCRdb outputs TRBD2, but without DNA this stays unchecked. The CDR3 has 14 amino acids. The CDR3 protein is CASSPGTLGDTQYF.

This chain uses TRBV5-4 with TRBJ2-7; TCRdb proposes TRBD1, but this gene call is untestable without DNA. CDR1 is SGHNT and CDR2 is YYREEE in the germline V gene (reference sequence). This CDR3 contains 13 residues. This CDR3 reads CASSRDRGYEQYF.